A selection of T cell receptor beta chains follows, all from one sample in a study of cytomegalovirus exposure and HLA in healthy donors. Measured with immunoSEQ multiplex PCR; TCRdb has only the in-frame clones, and not every one. The data contain a few hundred thousand clones, about 90% of them singletons. The sample consisted of PBMCs. All receptors derive from a woman aged 18-29 years in good health and CMV-seronegative. CDR3s include the opening cysteine and the closing phenylalanine or tryptophan. D genes are given only for firm matches. Clone sizes are given selectively: once, few, many, or a class where the clone is expanded.

J gene | D gene | clone size | V gene | CDR3 DNA | CDR3 protein
TRBJ2-3 | - | - | TRBV6-5 | TGTGCCAGCAGCCGCTCCCGGGATACGCAGTATTTT | CASSRSRDTQYF
TRBJ2-7 | - | - | TRBV1 | TGCACCAGCAGCCAAGATCTACTAGCGCACTACGAGCAGTACTTC | CTSSQDLLAHYEQYF
TRBJ2-1 | TRBD2 | - | TRBV5-6 | TGTGCCAGCAGCTCTCCGGGACTAGCGGGGGGCCCTTCCTACAATGAGCAGTTCTTC | CASSSPGLAGGPSYNEQFF
TRBJ1-1 | TRBD1 | - | TRBV6-4 | TGTGCCAGCTCGGGGACAGCTAACACTGAAGCTTTCTTT | CASSGTANTEAFF
TRBJ1-1 | - | - | TRBV28 | TGTGCCAGCAGTTTATTTGCAGGGATGACTGAAGCTTTCTTT | CASSLFAGMTEAFF
TRBJ2-5 | TRBD1 | - | TRBV11-3 | TGTGCCAGCAGCTCCATAGACCCTCGGGACAGCCAAGAGACCCAGTACTTC | CASSSIDPRDSQETQYF
TRBJ1-2 | - | - | TRBV5-1 | TGCGCCAGCAGGAACCCAGGGGTCGACTATGGCTACACCTTC | CASRNPGVDYGYTF
TRBJ1-2 | TRBD1 | - | TRBV19 | TGTGCCAGTAGGCGACAGGGTAAACTTTATGGCTACACCTTC | CASRRQGKLYGYTF
TRBJ2-5 | - | - | TRBV6-5 | TGTGCCAGCAGTTACTCGATGGTCAGACAAGAGACCCAGTACTTC | CASSYSMVRQETQYF
TRBJ1-2 | - | - | TRBV9 | TGTGCCAGCAGCGGCGCCGGCTACACCTTC | CASSGAGYTF
TRBJ1-4 | - | - | TRBV4-1 | TGCGCCAGCAGCCAAAGAGACAGTACTGAAAAACTGTTTTTT | CASSQRDSTEKLFF
TRBJ2-7 | TRBD1 | - | TRBV6-6 | TGTGCCAGCAAGCGGACAGGGGGGACGGACGAGCAGTACTTC | CASKRTGGTDEQYF
TRBJ1-3 | TRBD1 | - | TRBV9 | TGTGCCAGCAGCGTAGATGACAGGGCCTTTGGAAACACCATATATTTT | CASSVDDRAFGNTIYF
TRBJ1-5 | TRBD1 | - | TRBV4-2 | TGTGCCAGCAGCCAAGAGCGGACAGGGCCCCAGCCCCAGCATTTT | CASSQERTGPQPQHF
TRBJ2-2 | - | - | TRBV6-1 | TGTGCCAGCACCCTAGAAATCGGGGAGCTGTTTTTT | CASTLEIGELFF
TRBJ2-2 | TRBD2 | - | TRBV7-3 | TGTGCCAGCAGCTTACCCCTCCTAGCGGGGGTTTCCGGGGAGCTGTTTTTT | CASSLPLLAGVSGELFF
TRBJ1-2 | TRBD1 | - | TRBV29-1 | TGCAGCGTCCAAAGCCGCACAGGGGGGAAGGGTGGCTACACCTTC | CSVQSRTGGKGGYTF
TRBJ2-1 | - | once | TRBV10-3 | TGTGCCATCAGTGACTCCCGGACAGAATACAATGAGCAGTTCTTC | CAISDSRTEYNEQFF
TRBJ2-1 | - | - | TRBV6-5 | TGTGCCAGCAGTTACATTGGGAGAGGCTACAATGAGCAGTTCTTC | CASSYIGRGYNEQFF
TRBJ1-2 | TRBD1 | - | TRBV29-1 | TGCAGCGCTCAGGGGGCTCGAGGCTACACCTTC | CSAQGARGYTF
TRBJ2-3 | TRBD2 | - | TRBV4-1 | TGCGCCAGCAGCCAAGATTGGGGTAGCGGGGGGGCAGGGACAGATACGCAGTATTTT | CASSQDWGSGGAGTDTQYF
TRBJ1-1 | - | - | TRBV23-1 | TGCGCCAGCAATCAAAGGTGGGGGGCTGAAGCTTTCTTT | CASNQRWGAEAFF
TRBJ2-1 | - | - | TRBV29-1 | TGCAGCGTTGAGACAGGCCCCTACAATGAGCAGTTCTTC | CSVETGPYNEQFF
TRBJ2-5 | - | - | TRBV29-1 | TGCAGCGTTGATTGGGGGGGCGACCAAGAGACCCAGTACTTC | CSVDWGGDQETQYF
TRBJ1-5 | - | - | TRBV27 | TGTGCCAGCAGTCGCAGGGGTGGTGATGGCAATCAGCCCCAGCATTTT | CASSRRGGDGNQPQHF
TRBJ2-7 | - | few | TRBV5-6 | TGTGCCAGCAGCCTAGGCTGGGCCTACGAGCAGTACTTC | CASSLGWAYEQYF
TRBJ2-3 | TRBD2 | - | TRBV29-1 | TGCAGCGTCCGGGGGGACGTTAGCAGGAGCACAGATACGCAGTATTTT | CSVRGDVSRSTDTQYF
TRBJ2-1 | TRBD2 | - | TRBV7-8 | TGTGCCAGCAGATTGGGACTAGCGGGGGGAATCTACAATGAGCAGTTCTTC | CASRLGLAGGIYNEQFF
TRBJ2-2 | - | few | TRBV4-3 | TGCGCCAGCAGCCAAGATTCTAGTGACACCGGGGAGCTGTTTTTT | CASSQDSSDTGELFF
TRBJ2-3 | TRBD1 | - | TRBV10-3 | TGTGCCATCAGTGGGGACAAAACAGGGGGCGGGGCAGATACGCAGTATTTT | CAISGDKTGGGADTQYF
TRBJ1-2 | TRBD1 | - | TRBV6-5 | TGTGCCAGCAGCCAGGGACAGACCTATGGCTACACCTTC | CASSQGQTYGYTF
TRBJ2-3 | - | - | TRBV4-1 | TGCGCCAGCAGCCAAGTGGTCCGGGGCACAGATACGCAGTATTTT | CASSQVVRGTDTQYF
TRBJ1-2 | TRBD1 | once | TRBV5-6 | TGTGCCAGCAGCTCCTCCTACTCTCTACCGGGACAGGAGAACTATGGCTACACCTTC | CASSSSYSLPGQENYGYTF
TRBJ1-2 | TRBD1 | - | TRBV27 | TGTGCCAGTGGACCTCTCGACAGGGTAGGGGACTATGGCTACACCTTC | CASGPLDRVGDYGYTF
TRBJ2-7 | - | - | TRBV5-1 | TGCGCCAGCAGCTTGGCGCCGCCGAGCTCCTACGAGCAGTACTTC | CASSLAPPSSYEQYF
TRBJ1-1 | - | - | TRBV7-2 | TGTGCCAGCAGCTTCGTGGAGATGAACACTGAAGCTTTCTTT | CASSFVEMNTEAFF
TRBJ2-7 | TRBD1 | - | TRBV5-4 | TGTGCCAGCAGCTTTCAGGGGGCAGAGCAGTACTTC | CASSFQGAEQYF
TRBJ2-7 | - | - | TRBV4-1 | TGCGCCAGCAGCCAGAGCTCCTACGAGCAGTACTTC | CASSQSSYEQYF
TRBJ2-3 | TRBD2 | - | TRBV7-2 | TGTGCCAGCAGCTTGGGGGGACTAGCGGGCACAGATACGCAGTATTTT | CASSLGGLAGTDTQYF
TRBJ1-2 | - | - | TRBV27 | TGTGCCAGCAGAGGGGCCCCTGAGTCGTGGGGCTACACCTTC | CASRGAPESWGYTF
TRBJ1-2 | TRBD1 | - | TRBV5-6 | TGTGCCAGCAAACGGGACAGGGGGCGATTTTATGGCTACACCTTC | CASKRDRGRFYGYTF
TRBJ1-3 | - | - | TRBV18 | TGTGCCAGCTCACCTGGACAGGGAAACACCATATATTTT | CASSPGQGNTIYF
TRBJ2-3 | TRBD1 | - | TRBV10-1 | TGCGCCAGCAGTGAGCCCGGGACAGGGGTAACAGATACGCAGTATTTT | CASSEPGTGVTDTQYF
TRBJ2-1 | - | - | TRBV25-1 | TGTGCCAGCAGTGAATTAGAGGGGGTCGGTGAGCAGTTCTTC | CASSELEGVGEQFF
TRBJ1-5 | - | - | TRBV11-2 | TGTGCCAGCAGCTTAGGCAGGTCCTATAGCAATCAGCCCCAGCATTTT | CASSLGRSYSNQPQHF
TRBJ1-1 | - | - | TRBV7-9 | TGTGCCAGCAGCTCCCACAGGGTCATGAACACTGAAGCTTTCTTT | CASSSHRVMNTEAFF
TRBJ1-2 | TRBD1 | - | TRBV28 | TGTGCCAGCAGCTCAGGGGGCGTCGACTATGGCTACACCTTC | CASSSGGVDYGYTF
TRBJ2-3 | - | - | TRBV7-2 | TGTGCCAGCAGCTTAAGGGGGAGTAGCACAGATACGCAGTATTTT | CASSLRGSSTDTQYF
TRBJ2-1 | - | - | TRBV7-2 | TGTGCCAGCAGCCCACTAGAGACCCTCCGCAATGAGCAGTTCTTC | CASSPLETLRNEQFF
TRBJ1-2 | TRBD1 | - | TRBV11-2 | TGTGCCAGCAGCCACCCCGGGACAGGGGTAGAGAATGGCTACACCTTC | CASSHPGTGVENGYTF
TRBJ1-1 | - | - | TRBV28 | TGTGCCAGCAGTTTCTATCTCGGGGAAACGAACACTGAAGCTTTCTTT | CASSFYLGETNTEAFF